This passage covers 26 T cell receptor beta chains from one sample sequenced in a study of Graves' ophthalmopathy and Graves' hyperthyroidism. The sequenced template was RNA, covering the TCR beta CDR3 region. An opening RT-PCR round employed HTBI primers and preceded a second-round multiplex PCR. TCRdb recomputed calls from the multiplex PCR reads with MiXCR, one row per CDR3 protein. The table records approximately 210,000 distinct CDR3 sequences, 25% to 30% of them present only once. The source material was peripheral blood. All receptors come from a man in his forties or fifties with Graves' ophthalmopathy.

This clonotype was recorded many times. V and J are TRBV24-1 and TRBJ2-2, with unresolved D. V lost 7 bases, J lost 1 base, and 9 bases lay in between. The CDR3 runs to 14 residues. The germline gives CDR1 KGHDR, CDR2 SFDVKD. The DNA for the CDR3 is TGTGCCACCAGGCCGACGGAGAACACCGGGGAGCTGTTTTTT. Translation: CATRPTENTGELFF.

In this sample, this clonotype turned up many times. This chain connects TRBV12-3 or TRBV12-4 to TRBJ2-7; 8 bases fit TRBD2. The trim removed 5 bases at V and 3 bases at J, leaving 3 bases unmatched. This CDR3 contains 13 residues. CDR3 residues: CASSLGRVYEQYF. Written as DNA, the CDR3 is TGTGCCAGCAGTCTCGGGAGGGTCTACGAGCAGTACTTC.

The chain carries TRBV28 and TRBJ2-7; D is perhaps TRBD2 (5 bases). Germline V gives CDR1 MDHEN, CDR2 SYDVKM. V lost 6 bases, J lost 2 bases, and 14 bases lay in between. The CDR3 runs 14 residues. CDR3 amino acids: CASSESPGTYEQYF. CDR3 in DNA: TGTGCCAGCAGCGAGTCCCCCGGGACCTACGAGCAGTACTTC.

This clonotype was seen repeatedly, ten times or more. The rearrangement joins TRBV27 to TRBJ2-7, with 9 nucleotides matching TRBD1. CDR1 and CDR2 from the germline V gene are MNHEY and SMNVEV (reference sequence). With 5 bases clipped from V and 6 bases from J, the junction kept 8 bases outside the gene matches. The CDR3 consists of 14 residues. The CDR3 reads CASSPTGGFGEQYF. CDR3 DNA sequence: TGTGCCAGCAGTCCAACAGGGGGCTTCGGCGAGCAGTACTTC.

This clonotype occurred many times. This chain joins TRBV6-1 and TRBJ2-2; possible D gene TRBD2, 5 bases. This CDR3 spans 14 amino acids. Germline loops: CDR1 MNHNS, CDR2 SASEGT. With 7 bases removed from V and 5 bases from J, the gap between germline ends came to 14 bases. The CDR3 DNA follows: TGTGCCAGCAAAGAGAGGGTCCGGACCGGGGAGCTGTTTTTT. The encoded protein is CASKERVRTGELFF.

This clonotype was observed many times. The chain uses TRBV11-1 and TRBJ2-7; 11 nucleotides line up with TRBD2. The CDR3 is made up of 19 amino acids. The V and J ends lost 4 bases and 4 bases, in that order; junction bases with no gene match: 18. Germline loops: CDR1 SGHAT, CDR2 FQDESV (reference sequence). In DNA form, the CDR3 reads TGTGCCAGCAGCTCAACCAGCCCGCCCTTTAGCGGGAGGGCTTACGAGCAGTACTTC. It is translated as CASSSTSPPFSGRAYEQYF. Full variable domain (rest looked up from reference TRBV11-1 and TRBJ2-7): EAEVAQSPRYKITEKSQAVAFWCDPISGHATLYWYRQILGQGPELLVQFQDESVVDDSQLPKDRFSAERLKGVDSTLKIQPAELGDSAMYLCASSSTSPPFSGRAYEQYFGPGTRLTVT.

This clonotype was observed at least ten times. The chain is built from TRBV18 and TRBJ1-5, with TRBD1 matching 7 bases. The CDR3 extends over 13 amino acids. Germline V CDR1 and CDR2: KGHSH, LQKENI. V lost 6 bases to trimming and J lost 7 bases; unmatched junction nucleotides: 6. CDR3 in amino acids: CASSRDRVQPQHF. For the CDR3, the DNA is TGTGCCAGCTCGCGCGACAGGGTCCAGCCCCAGCATTTT.

There are many counts of this clonotype. This sequence joins TRBV19 and TRBJ2-5; TRBD2 matches at 10 bases. This CDR3 is 14 amino acids long. Germline V lookup: CDR1 LNHDA, CDR2 SQIVND (reference sequence). V was clipped by 5 bases and J by 6 bases; unmatched bases: 6. In nucleotides, the CDR3 is TGTGCCAGTAGTTCGGCTAGCGGGGGCCAGACCCAGTACTTC. Amino acids: CASSSASGGQTQYF.

This chain connects TRBV5-4 to TRBJ2-3, with D hard to call. This CDR3 spans 15 amino acids. V lost 0 bases to trimming and J lost 4 bases, with 12 bases between them. CDR1 and CDR2 (germline): SGHNT, YYREEE (reference sequence). The CDR3 spells CASSLGAPAPDTQYF. The CDR3 nucleotides are TGTGCCAGCAGCTTGGGGGCTCCAGCCCCAGATACGCAGTATTTT.

The chain has TRBV28 and TRBJ2-7; 9 positions match TRBD1. CDR1 is MDHEN and CDR2 is SYDVKM in the germline V gene. V was pared by 7 bases and J by 2 bases, with 6 bases of the junction left unmatched. The CDR3 extends over 14 amino acids. This chain's CDR3 is CASIRDRVAYEQYF. In DNA form, the CDR3 reads TGTGCCAGCATCCGGGACAGGGTAGCCTACGAGCAGTACTTC.

In this sample, this clonotype turned up many times. V gene TRBV12-3 or TRBV12-4 combines with J gene TRBJ2-5, with 8 nucleotides matching TRBD1. The CDR3 runs 16 residues. Unmatched junction bases numbered 7, after V lost 4 bases and J lost 0 bases. The CDR3 spells CASSWGWTGYQETQYF. The DNA for the CDR3 is TGTGCCAGCAGTTGGGGGTGGACAGGGTACCAAGAGACCCAGTACTTC.

This clonotype was seen ten or more times. The chain couples TRBV29-1 to TRBJ2-2, with 7 nucleotides matching TRBD1. V trimming: 6 bases; J trimming: 7 bases; junction bases outside the gene matches: 14. This CDR3 spans 15 amino acids. The V gene's germline CDR1 is SQVTM and CDR2 ANQGSEA. In DNA form, the CDR3 reads TGCAGCGTGGACAGGTTTCCATTCTTCTTCGGGGAGCTGTTTTTT. Protein product: CSVDRFPFFFGELFF.

The chain employs TRBV7-2 and TRBJ2-5, with D possibly TRBD2 on 6 matching bases. The J call may not be correct, given that the DNA end is closer to TRBJ2-7. The CDR3 is made up of 16 amino acids. Germline values: CDR1 SGHTA, CDR2 FQGNSA. The CDR3 region is CASSLEGASAAYEQYF. CDR3 DNA: TGTGCCAGCAGCTTAGAAGGAGCTAGCGCTGCCTACGAGCAGTACTTC.

This clonotype was detected ten times or more. The chain joins TRBV7-8 to TRBJ1-2; D is unresolved. CDR1 SGHVS and CDR2 FQNEAQ come from the germline V gene. Trimming pared 1 base from V and 8 bases from J, leaving 11 bases between. CDR3 length equals 13 residues. CDR3: CASSLVPVGGYTF. CDR3 nucleotides: TGTGCCAGCAGCTTAGTCCCAGTTGGCGGCTACACCTTC.

The rearrangement uses TRBV7-2 and TRBJ1-3; a possible D gene is TRBD1 (6 bases). Germline CDR1 and CDR2: SGHTA and FQGNSA. With 1 base removed from V and 0 bases from J, the gap between germline ends came to 16 bases. The CDR3 is 18 residues long. CDR3 in amino acids: CASSLGAPTGFSGNTIYF. The CDR3 DNA follows: TGTGCCAGCAGCTTAGGCGCGCCGACAGGCTTCTCTGGAAACACCATATATTTT.

The sample holds many counts of this clonotype. The chain joins TRBV11-2 to TRBJ2-7, with TRBD2 identical over 11 bases. In germline, CDR1 is SGHAT, CDR2 FQNNGV. The CDR3 length is 17 residues. Unmatched junction bases numbered 12, after V lost 5 bases and J lost 3 bases. This CDR3 reads CASSQTARTSGHYEQYF. The DNA for the CDR3 is TGTGCCAGCAGCCAAACGGCCCGGACTAGCGGGCACTACGAGCAGTACTTC.

This clonotype has at least ten counts. This chain joins TRBV29-1 and TRBJ2-7, with 9 bases matching TRBD1. V trimming: 2 bases; J trimming: 0 bases; junction bases outside the gene matches: 5. Looked up from germline, CDR1 is SQVTM and CDR2 is ANQGSEA. This CDR3 spans 15 amino acids. CDR3 nucleotide sequence: TGCAGCGTTGAAACACACAGGGGGCGCTCCTACGAGCAGTACTTC. Amino acids: CSVETHRGRSYEQYF.

This clonotype has at least ten counts. This chain connects TRBV11-2 to TRBJ2-5, with TRBD2 matching 9 bases. The ends lost 3 bases at V and 0 bases at J; junction bases unmatched: 8. Germline values: CDR1 SGHAT, CDR2 FQNNGV. The CDR3 loop spans 17 amino acids. The CDR3 DNA follows: TGTGCCAGCAGCTTCCCTAGGGGGACTAGCCACCAAGAGACCCAGTACTTC. Translation gives CASSFPRGTSHQETQYF.

The J gene is TRBJ1-5, the V gene TRBV12-3 or TRBV12-4; TRBD1 aligns across 7 bases. This CDR3 region has 16 residues. J gave up 4 bases and V 6 bases, and 12 bases lay outside the gene matches. The CDR3 region has the DNA TGTGCCAGCAGGGGCGGACAGGTGGAGGGGAATCAGCCCCAGCATTTT. Translated, it gives CASRGGQVEGNQPQHF.

This clonotype was recorded once. This sequence joins TRBV7-2 and TRBJ1-3; a possible D gene is TRBD1 (5 bases). CDR3 size: 15 residues. Germline loops: CDR1 SGHTA, CDR2 FQGNSA. The V end lost 0 bases, the J end lost 4 bases, and 10 bases lay between the germline ends. CDR3 protein: CASSLASGPGNTIYF. The CDR3 nucleotides read TGTGCCAGCAGCTTAGCCTCGGGGCCCGGAAACACCATATATTTT.

This clonotype has a single count. The rearrangement joins TRBV7-2 to TRBJ1-2; D gene ambiguous. V was trimmed by 3 bases and J by 8 bases, leaving 16 bases between them. The germline V gene has CDR1 SGHTA and CDR2 FQGNSA. The CDR3 is made up of 14 amino acids. CDR3 in DNA: TGTGCCAGCAGCTTCCTCGCAGGAGTGGGCGGCTACACCTTC. This translates into CASSFLAGVGGYTF.

At least ten counts were recorded for this clonotype. V gene TRBV9 combines with J gene TRBJ1-2; D is ambiguous. V shed 4 bases and J shed 6 bases, with 19 bases lying between them. From germline, CDR1 is SGDLS and CDR2 YYNGEE. This CDR3 region has 15 residues. CDR3 sequence: CASSPRVLPRDGYTF. DNA of the CDR3: TGTGCCAGCAGCCCCCGGGTCCTCCCGAGGGATGGCTACACCTTC.

This chain uses TRBV12-3 or TRBV12-4 with TRBJ1-1; 8 bases line up with TRBD1. Germline trimming cut 3 bases from V and 1 base from J; bases unmatched to any gene: 7. This CDR3 has 16 amino acids. As DNA, the CDR3 is TGTGCCAGCAGTTTTGGCCGCGGGACAGGGAACACTGAAGCTTTCTTT. Its protein product is CASSFGRGTGNTEAFF.

This clonotype has ten or more counts. J is TRBJ1-2 and V is TRBV19; 12 nucleotides line up with TRBD1. Per the germline V gene, CDR1 is LNHDA and CDR2 is SQIVND (reference sequence). This CDR3 comprises 18 residues. V was pared by 7 bases and J by 3 bases, with 15 bases of the junction left unmatched. The CDR3 protein is CASKGIGTGGVKDYGYTF. The CDR3 DNA reads as TGTGCCAGTAAAGGGATTGGGACAGGGGGCGTAAAGGACTATGGCTACACCTTC.

The genes are TRBV28 and TRBJ1-2; possible D gene TRBD1, 6 bases. This CDR3 comprises 15 residues. V was pared by 3 bases and J by 2 bases, with 13 bases between. The germline V gene encodes CDR1 MDHEN and CDR2 SYDVKM. DNA of the CDR3: TGTGCCAGCAGTTTGTGGCAGGGGAAGAACTATGGCTACACCTTC. Translated, it gives CASSLWQGKNYGYTF.

This clonotype came up many times. Here the CDR3 reads CASSLSQPKPQETQYF. The CDR3 DNA is TGTGCCAGCAGTTTATCTCAGCCCAAACCCCAAGAGACCCAGTACTTC. The chain uses TRBV28 and TRBJ2-5; D not resolved. The CDR3 has 16 amino acids. V was cut by 1 base and J by 1 base, with 13 bases left in between. From germline, CDR1 is MDHEN and CDR2 SYDVKM.